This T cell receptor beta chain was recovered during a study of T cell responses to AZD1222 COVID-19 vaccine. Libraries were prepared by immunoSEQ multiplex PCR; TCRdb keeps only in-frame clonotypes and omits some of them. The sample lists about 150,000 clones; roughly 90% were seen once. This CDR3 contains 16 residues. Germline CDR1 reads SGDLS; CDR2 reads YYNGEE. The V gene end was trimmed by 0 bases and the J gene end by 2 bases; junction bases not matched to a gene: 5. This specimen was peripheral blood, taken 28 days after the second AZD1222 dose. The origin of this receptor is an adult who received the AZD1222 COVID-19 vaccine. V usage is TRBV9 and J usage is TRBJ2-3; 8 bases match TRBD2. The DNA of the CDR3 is TGTGCCAGCAGCGTAGGAATAGCGGGGATCACAGATACGCAGTATTTT. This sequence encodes CASSVGIAGITDTQYF.